This TCR beta chain was retrieved from a study of T cells in Graves' hyperthyroidism and ophthalmopathy (dated by TCRdb to about 2019). Background for the entire study: Peripheral blood samples were taken at initial diagnosis, before any treatment was given. Thyroid tissue and blood T-cell repertoires from six or seven Graves' hyperthyroidism patients were also compared in the study. Following sampling, methimazole starting at 30 mg daily was given to hyperthyroidism patients, and high-dose intravenous methylprednisolone was given to ophthalmopathy patients. To identify distinguishing TCR V-J signatures, a discovery cohort of 100 patients was used, comprising some 45 with Graves' ophthalmopathy and approximately 58 with stable Graves' hyperthyroidism. The paper reports TCR Vbeta CDR3 sequencing of 130 to 150 peripheral blood samples: under 45 ophthalmopathy, under 85 hyperthyroidism and around 17 progressor patients. Prospective prediction of ophthalmopathy was tested in an independent validation cohort of some 20 hyperthyroidism patients and 15 to 17 patients who later progressed to ophthalmopathy. The 100 discovery patients were randomly split 7:3 into training and test sets. General conclusions and limits of the study: Most expanded thyroid clonotypes (frequency above 0.001) were also detected in blood, a finding suggesting that blood repertoires may reflect thyroid immune responses. No statistical method was used to set the sample size in advance, and investigators knew the group allocation. In validation, progression to ophthalmopathy was predicted by the model with 65% to 71% sensitivity and around 75% specificity, a median of about 6.8 months before onset. In cross-validation, a model built on a 13 V-J signature told ophthalmopathy apart from stable hyperthyroidism with 87.88% sensitivity and around 83% specificity, and in testing the same model reached 80%/75%.

The TCR beta CDR3 regions were amplified from the RNA transcripts. A first-round RT-PCR of the TCR CDR3 used the HTBI primer set with the Qiagen OneStep RT-PCR kit. The libraries were constructed in a second round of multiplex PCR and then size-selected and purified. Paired-end sequencing of the libraries was performed with 100 bp reads on an Illumina HiSeq2000. On the authors' methods: SOAPnuke was used to process the raw data, removing reads that contained adapters or uncalled bases, had a mean Phred below 15, or lacked an exact match to the constant primer or identifier. High-quality paired reads were merged using COPE v1.2.5, and each unique nucleotide sequence was defined as a clonotype. MiTCR v1.1 was used to align clonotypes to the IMGT TRBV, TRBD and TRBJ reference segments. The analysis was restricted to V-J combinations with a frequency above 0.0001, which together covered 99% to 99.2% of the repertoires. A TCS score was defined as the ratio between F50 (clonal expansion) and ExV (chaos), using BLOSUM62-based TCRdist between CDR3 peptides within each V-J. Welch's t-statistics and random forest reduced fewer than 550 V-J features to 10 to 15, which were used in a naive Bayes classifier (R e1071). TCRdb reworked the public reads: Q25 trimming with fastp, MiXCR clone assembly, productive beta chains retained. Entries are consolidated by CDR3 protein sequence, retaining the most common genes and DNA. In this record, the V and J calls reflect TCRdb's handling and not the investigators' own analysis. The sample table records 450,000 to 650,000 distinct CDR3 sequences; around 20% of these occur just once. Jointly, the top ten make up 26% of the sample.

A patient counted as having stable Graves' hyperthyroidism if no progression to ophthalmopathy occurred over 18 months of follow-up. Hyperthyroidism patients were newly diagnosed, had a disease duration of under 2 months, and were aged 18 to 65 years. Patients with uncontrolled infections, other autoimmune diseases, pregnancy or lactation were excluded. Diagnoses relied on clinical symptoms, serum thyroxine and TRAb, thyroid ultrasound and orbital computed tomography. PBMCs were isolated from approximately 10 ml of fresh peripheral blood by Ficoll-Paque density gradient centrifugation. Trizol reagent was used to extract total RNA, and RNA quality was then checked on an Agilent 2100 Bioanalyzer. This clonotype came up many times. The clone's antigen remains unknown. Base qualities are missing; no much larger clone stands one base away. The germline V gene provides CDR1 MNHEY and CDR2 SVGAGI. V loses 4 bases at its end and J loses 1 base; junction bases beyond the gene matches: 6. The CDR3 holds 15 amino acids from the cysteine to the phenylalanine. Only the CDR3 part of the read is kept: 45 bases, read in frame from the first base.

Recombination linked TRBV6-5 to TRBJ2-7; 8 middle bases align to TRBD1. Specimen: blood. The sequence came from a man between 18 and 29 years old with Graves' hyperthyroidism. The base sequence is TGTGCCAGCAGTTTCCCCCGACAGGGGTCCTACGAGCAGTACTTC. This translates into CASSFPRQGSYEQYF.